The 32 T cell receptor beta chains listed next were all sequenced from one sample in a study of shared clonotypes between healthy human individuals. Data came from immunoSEQ multiplex PCR; TCRdb stores just in-frame clones and leaves some out. The sample records about 530,000 clones, 75% to 80% being singletons. The sample comprised PBMCs. These TCRs come from a woman aged 40 to 50 in good health. Some clones in this sample may be carry-over from other donors' samples.

This sequence joins TRBV9 and TRBJ1-3; 8 bases are a match to TRBD1. V lost 4 bases, J lost 8 bases, and 8 bases stayed unmatched. Germline CDR1 is SGDLS and CDR2 is YYNGEE. The CDR3 is 14 residues long. The CDR3: CASSKRTGRDTIYF. In DNA, the CDR3 is TGTGCCAGCAGCAAACGGACAGGGAGGGACACCATATATTTT.

This clone occurred once. A read error may explain this, as a much larger clone is one base away. This sample also contains other DNA sequences that code for the same CDR3. The rearrangement joins TRBV5-1 to TRBJ1-1; 7 bases match TRBD1. Germline assignment: CDR1 SGHRS and CDR2 YFSETQ. This CDR3 has 14 amino acids. CDR3 residues: CASSLRWDSTEAFF. CDR3 in DNA: TGCGCCAGCAGCTTACGCTGGGACAGCACTGAGGCTTTCTTT.

This clone appeared a few times. The chain links TRBV19 to TRBJ2-4; D might be TRBD2 (6 bases). Germline V CDR1 and CDR2: LNHDA, SQIVND (reference sequence). The CDR3 runs 18 residues. V was clipped by 2 bases and J by 7 bases, with 24 bases between them. In DNA form, the CDR3 reads TGTGCCAGTAGTATATCGGGTGTCGGGTTGGGGGGTCTGAACATTCAGTACTTC. It specifies CASSISGVGLGGLNIQYF.

The chain uses TRBV27 and TRBJ2-1; 7 bases are shared with TRBD2. V trimming: 6 bases; J trimming: 7 bases; junction bases outside the gene matches: 3. Germline CDR1 reads MNHEY; CDR2 reads SMNVEV (reference sequence). The CDR3 runs to 12 residues. CDR3 loop: CASSQLANEQFF. In nucleotides, the CDR3 is TGTGCCAGCAGCCAACTAGCGAATGAGCAGTTCTTC.

The genes are TRBV7-8 and TRBJ2-7, with 7 bases that match TRBD2. The CDR3 totals 15 residues. V dropped 6 bases and J dropped 1; count of bases not matched to a gene: 9. Germline V lookup: CDR1 SGHVS, CDR2 FQNEAQ. The CDR3 DNA reads as TGTGCCAGCAGACAAGGGCTAGCGGTGTCCTACGAGCAGTACTTC. Protein sequence: CASRQGLAVSYEQYF.

The J gene is TRBJ1-1, the V gene TRBV4-3; perhaps TRBD1 as D (5 bases). Germline V gives CDR1 LGHNA, CDR2 YSLEER. The CDR3 has 14 amino acids. V dropped 0 bases and J dropped 4 bases, with 9 bases sitting between them. The CDR3: CASSQDRGSTEAFF. CDR3 DNA: TGCGCCAGCAGCCAAGACCGGGGGAGCACTGAAGCTTTCTTT.

The chain employs TRBV5-1 and TRBJ2-7; D is possibly TRBD2 (6 bases). The germline CDR1 and CDR2 sequences are SGHRS and YFSETQ. The CDR3 sequence is 15 residues long. V was clipped by 0 bases and J by 2 bases, with 12 bases between them. This CDR3 reads CASSLVASAAYEQYF. CDR3 bases: TGCGCCAGCAGCTTGGTGGCTAGCGCCGCCTACGAGCAGTACTTC.

This clone turned up a few times. V usage is TRBV7-9 and J usage is TRBJ1-1, with D perhaps matching TRBD1 (6 bases). V was cut by 4 bases and J by 6 bases, with 12 bases left in between. The CDR3 is made up of 13 amino acids. Per germline, CDR1 SEHNR and CDR2 FQNEAQ (reference sequence). CDR3 in DNA: TGTGCCAGCAGCTCCTCCGGGACATCTGAAGCTTTCTTT. It yields the protein CASSSSGTSEAFF.

This chain joins TRBV11-2 and TRBJ2-4; weak D call: TRBD2 (5 bases). V lost 1 base and J lost 8, with 15 bases in between. Germline V gene data show CDR1 as SGHAT and CDR2 as FQNNGV. The CDR3 is made up of 15 amino acids. The chain's CDR3 is CASSLGPARGYIQYF. The DNA of the CDR3 is TGTGCCAGCAGCTTAGGGCCGGCTCGGGGTTACATTCAGTACTTC. Full variable domain (rest looked up from reference TRBV11-2 and TRBJ2-4): EAGVAQSPRYKIIEKRQSVAFWCNPISGHATLYWYQQILGQGPKLLIQFQNNGVVDDSQLPKDRFSAERLKGVDSTLKIQPAKLEDSAVYLCASSLGPARGYIQYFGAGTRLSVL.

The rearrangement joins TRBV29-1 to TRBJ2-5; D ambiguous. V was trimmed by 6 bases and J by 3 bases, leaving 11 bases between them. This CDR3 is built from 12 residues. CDR1 is SQVTM, CDR2 ANQGSEA, per germline. CDR3 coding DNA: TGCAGCGTGTTGGGCAATAAAGAGACCCAGTACTTC. Residues: CSVLGNKETQYF.

This chain connects TRBV28 to TRBJ2-1; 7 nucleotides line up with TRBD2. The V segment lost 7 bases and the J segment 0 bases; nucleotides outside the gene matches: 9. The length of the CDR3 is 16 residues. Germline assignment: CDR1 MDHEN and CDR2 SYDVKM. This CDR3 reads CASKFGRASSYNEQFF. CDR3 nucleotides: TGTGCCAGCAAGTTTGGGAGGGCTAGCTCCTACAATGAGCAGTTCTTC.

V usage is TRBV4-2 and J usage is TRBJ1-2; tentative D call: TRBD1 (6 bases). The CDR3 runs 15 residues. In germline, CDR1 is LGHNA, CDR2 YNFKEQ. V was cut by 0 bases and J by 0 bases, with 8 bases left in between. The CDR3 DNA reads TGTGCCAGCAGCCAAGATGAGGGGGCTAACTATGGCTACACCTTC. Translation: CASSQDEGANYGYTF.

Comments on this clone: Other nucleotide sequences in the sample specify the same CDR3. The J gene is TRBJ2-7, the V gene TRBV19, with TRBD2 identical over 11 bases. Per germline, CDR1 LNHDA and CDR2 SQIVND (reference sequence). The trim removed 2 bases at V and 4 bases at J, leaving 1 base unmatched. CDR3 length: 14 amino acids. DNA of the CDR3: TGTGCCAGTAGTATAAGACTAGCGGGGTACGAGCAGTACTTC. As protein: CASSIRLAGYEQYF.

The chain combines TRBV18 with TRBJ2-7; TRBD2 matches at 8 bases. Germline trimming cut 2 bases from V and 0 bases from J; bases unmatched to any gene: 3. This CDR3 is 15 amino acids long. Germline CDR1 reads KGHSH; CDR2 reads LQKENI. The chain's CDR3 is CASSPLAGSSYEQYF. CDR3 sequence (DNA): TGTGCCAGCTCACCATTAGCGGGGTCCTCCTACGAGCAGTACTTC. The whole variable domain, remainder taken from reference TRBV18 and TRBJ2-7, is NAGVMQNPRHLVRRRGQEARLRCSPMKGHSHVYWYRQLPEEGLKFMVYLQKENIIDESGMPKERFSAEFPKEGPSILRIQQVVRGDSAAYFCASSPLAGSSYEQYFGPGTRLTVT.

This sequence joins TRBV30 and TRBJ1-2, with D tentatively TRBD1 (5 bases). The CDR3 is 14 amino acids. Germline V CDR1 and CDR2: GTSNPN, SVGIG (reference sequence). V lost 0 bases to trimming and J lost 3 bases, with 11 bases between them. The CDR3, as DNA: TGTGCCTGGAGTGTATATTGGGGGGACTATGGCTACACCTTC. Its protein product is CAWSVYWGDYGYTF.

The gene calls are TRBV28 and TRBJ2-7; no clear D. Germline-derived CDR1 and CDR2 are MDHEN and SYDVKM. Trimming shortened V by 4 bases and J by 6 bases, and 7 bases separated the two germline ends. The CDR3 has 11 residues. Written as DNA, the CDR3 is TGTGCCAGCAGTTCCGTGACCGAGCAGTACTTC. As protein: CASSSVTEQYF.

This sequence joins TRBV10-3 and TRBJ1-4; D not resolved. Deletions cut 3 bases from V and 5 bases from J, with 4 bases between. Germline lookup yields CDR1 ENHRY and CDR2 SYGVKD. The CDR3 is made up of 12 amino acids. This CDR3 reads CAISDRNEKLFF. As DNA, the CDR3 is TGTGCCATCAGTGACAGAAATGAAAAACTGTTTTTT.

Comments on this clone: Without the conserved terminal phenylalanine or tryptophan, this CDR3 likely stems from a read error. This chain connects TRBV28 to TRBJ1-2, with 7 bases that match TRBD1. J was trimmed by 3 bases and V by 3 bases; bases with no gene match: 4. The CDR3 spans 14 residues. Germline assignment: CDR1 MDHEN and CDR2 SYDVKM. This CDR3 reads CASSFRDRDYGYTL. DNA of the CDR3: TGTGCCAGCAGTTTCCGGGACAGAGACTATGGCTACACCCTC.

V and J are TRBV13 and TRBJ2-1; D gene unclear. From germline, CDR1 is PRHDT and CDR2 FYEKMQ (reference sequence). The V end lost 1 base, the J end lost 6 bases, and 10 bases lay between the germline ends. CDR3 length: 14 residues. The CDR3, as DNA: TGTGCCAGCAGCTTAGTTCGGTCGGGCAATGAGCAGTTCTTC. It translates to CASSLVRSGNEQFF. The variable domain in full, completed from reference TRBV13 and TRBJ2-1, reads AAGVIQSPRHLIKEKRETATLKCYPIPRHDTVYWYQQGPGQDPQFLISFYEKMQSDKGSIPDRFSAQQFSDYHSELNMSSLELGDSALYFCASSLVRSGNEQFFGPGTRLTVL.

The chain links TRBV28 to TRBJ2-7; 12 bases are shared with TRBD2. This CDR3 has 19 residues. Germline values: CDR1 MDHEN, CDR2 SYDVKM. V lost 4 bases, J lost 7 bases, and 20 bases stayed unmatched. As DNA, the CDR3 is TGTGCCAGCAGTTCGCTCACCTGGACTAGCGGGATGAAGGGGGGGGAGCAGTACTTC. Protein sequence: CASSSLTWTSGMKGGEQYF.

The chain combines TRBV7-9 with TRBJ2-1; 11 nucleotides match TRBD1. Losses at the gene ends were 2 bases for V and 10 bases for J; bases not matched to a gene: 1. This CDR3 region has 13 residues. Germline V gene lookup returns CDR1 SEHNR and CDR2 FQNEAQ (reference sequence). This chain's CDR3 is CASSLRTGGEQFF. The CDR3, as DNA: TGTGCCAGCAGCTTAAGGACAGGGGGCGAGCAGTTCTTC.

Concerning this clone: As the CDR3 is not closed by the conserved phenylalanine or tryptophan, this likely results from a read error. The rearrangement joins TRBV7-6 to TRBJ2-7; TRBD1 agrees at 7 bases. The CDR3 is 13 amino acids. The V and J ends lost 2 bases and 4 bases, in that order; junction bases with no gene match: 2. CDR1 and CDR2 (germline): SGHVS, FNYEAQ. CDR3 sequence: CASSLTTGYEQYL. The DNA for the CDR3 is TGTGCCAGCAGCTTAACGACAGGGTACGAGCAGTACCTC.

The chain recombines TRBV5-6 with TRBJ2-3, with 7 bases aligning to TRBD1. The CDR3 has 12 residues. The V and J ends lost 2 bases and 11 bases, in that order; junction bases with no gene match: 5. Germline loops: CDR1 SGHDT, CDR2 YYEEEE. CDR3 sequence: CASSFDRAGQYF. The CDR3 nucleotides are TGTGCCAGCAGCTTTGACAGGGCGGGGCAGTATTTT.

This clone was seen only a few times. The chain joins TRBV10-1 to TRBJ1-4, with 8 nucleotides matching TRBD1. This CDR3 has 13 amino acids. J gave up 6 bases and V 10 bases, and 7 bases lay outside the gene matches. The germline V gene encodes CDR1 WNHNN and CDR2 SYGVQD (reference sequence). CDR3 in DNA: TGCGCCACCCAGGGGGCTGGGTATGAAAAACTGTTTTTT. Protein: CATQGAGYEKLFF.

The CDR3 protein is CASSAITRQGRSYNEQFF. CDR3 bases: TGTGCCAGTAGTGCCATAACAAGACAGGGTAGGTCCTACAATGAGCAGTTCTTC. V usage is TRBV19 and J usage is TRBJ2-1; 7 positions match TRBD1. Germline CDR1 LNHDA, CDR2 SQIVND (reference sequence). V was pared by 5 bases and J by 1 base, with 14 bases of the junction left unmatched. The CDR3 contains 18 residues. Looking up the rest from reference TRBV19 and TRBJ2-1 gives the full variable domain: DGGITQSPKYLFRKEGQNVTLSCEQNLNHDAMYWYRQDPGQGLRLIYYSQIVNDFQKGDIAEGYSVSREKKESFPLTVTSAQKNPTAFYLCASSAITRQGRSYNEQFFGPGTRLTVL.

The rearrangement joins TRBV5-8 to TRBJ2-7; TRBD2 agrees at 9 bases. The CDR3 runs to 15 residues. Trimming at V came to 3 bases and at J to 6 bases, leaving 10 bases not matched to a gene. Germline V gene lookup returns CDR1 SGHTS and CDR2 YDEGEE. As DNA, the CDR3 is TGTGCCAGCAGCTCTAGGACTAGCGCCAGGAGCGAGCAGTACTTC. Encoded protein: CASSSRTSARSEQYF.

The V gene is TRBV28, the J gene TRBJ2-7; D gene uncertain. CDR1 is MDHEN, CDR2 SYDVKM, per germline. The CDR3 has 13 amino acids. The germline V and J ends were trimmed by 8 bases and 1 base, with 12 bases remaining between them. CDR3 in amino acids: CASVWSLSYEQYF. The DNA for the CDR3 is TGTGCCAGCGTTTGGTCCCTTTCCTACGAGCAGTACTTC.

The chain couples TRBV18 to TRBJ2-7, with D possibly TRBD1 on 6 matching bases. Trimming stripped 2 bases from V and 2 bases from J, with 10 bases between. The CDR3 covers 14 residues. Per germline, CDR1 KGHSH and CDR2 LQKENI. For the CDR3, the DNA is TGTGCCAGCTCACCAAGGGGACAAACCTACGAGCAGTACTTC. Amino acid sequence: CASSPRGQTYEQYF. The variable domain in full, with the rest retrieved from reference TRBV18 and TRBJ2-7, is NAGVMQNPRHLVRRRGQEARLRCSPMKGHSHVYWYRQLPEEGLKFMVYLQKENIIDESGMPKERFSAEFPKEGPSILRIQQVVRGDSAAYFCASSPRGQTYEQYFGPGTRLTVT.

This clone was seen only a few times. One junction end does not reproduce the germline sequence, and a read error may be involved. The sample has other DNA sequences that encode this CDR3 too. The chain employs TRBV7-7 and TRBJ2-5, with TRBD1 matching over 7 bases. Germline V CDR1 and CDR2: SSHAT, FNYEAQ (reference sequence). This CDR3 contains 13 residues. DNA of the CDR3: TGTGCTAGCAGCTTAGACAGGGAAGAGACCCAGTACTTC. It specifies CASSLDREETQYF. The whole variable domain, remainder taken from reference TRBV7-7 and TRBJ2-5, is GAGVSQSPRYKVTKRGQDVTLRCDPISSHATLYWYQQALGQGPEFLTYFNYEAQPDKSGLPSDRFSAERPEGSISTLTIQRTEQRDSAMYRCASSLDREETQYFGPGTRLLVL.

The chain couples TRBV2 to TRBJ2-3, with a tentative D call TRBD1 (6 bases). The CDR3 length is 13 residues. From germline, CDR1 is SNHLY and CDR2 FYNNEI. Trimming cost V 10 bases and J 0 bases, with 11 bases left between them. The CDR3, as DNA: TGTGCCACCCCGACAGGAAGCACAGATACGCAGTATTTT. The encoded protein is CATPTGSTDTQYF.

A few counts support this clone. The chain couples TRBV5-1 to TRBJ2-1, with D unclear. CDR3 length: 9 amino acids. V was cut by 6 bases and J by 8 bases, with 3 bases left in between. Germline CDR1 is SGHRS and CDR2 is YFSETQ. The CDR3, as DNA: TGCGCCAGCATCGATGAGCAGTTCTTC. It specifies CASIDEQFF.

In its sample, this clone was seen once. V and J are TRBV11-2 and TRBJ2-5; no reliable D call. The CDR3 covers 12 residues. Trimming took off 5 bases at V and 4 bases at J, with 8 bases between the two ends. From germline, CDR1 is SGHAT and CDR2 FQNNGV. The CDR3 DNA reads as TGTGCCAGCAGCCCCTCGCGAGAGACCCAGTACTTC. It encodes CASSPSRETQYF.